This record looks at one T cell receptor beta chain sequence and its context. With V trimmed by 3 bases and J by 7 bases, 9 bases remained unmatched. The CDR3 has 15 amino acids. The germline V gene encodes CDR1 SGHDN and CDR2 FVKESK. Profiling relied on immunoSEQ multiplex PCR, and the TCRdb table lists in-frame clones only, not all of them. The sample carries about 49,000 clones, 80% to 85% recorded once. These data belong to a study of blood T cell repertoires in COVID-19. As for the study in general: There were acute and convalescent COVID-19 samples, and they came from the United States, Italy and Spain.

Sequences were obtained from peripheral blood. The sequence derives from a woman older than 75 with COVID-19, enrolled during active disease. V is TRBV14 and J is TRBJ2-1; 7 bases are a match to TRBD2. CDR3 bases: TGTGCCAGCAGCCAGGCAAGCGGGAAGGATAATGAGCAGTTCTTC. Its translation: CASSQASGKDNEQFF.